The sequence of this TCR beta chain was determined in a study of blood T cell repertoires in COVID-19. Overall study: PBMCs, B-cell-depleted T cells, or T cells provided the cDNA or gDNA that made up the material.

In the authors' workflow: From reference gene primer amplification, estimates of nucleated cell counts were derived. Using immunoSEQ multiplex PCR, the repertoire was profiled, and TCRdb retains in-frame clones only, with some absent. The DNA was the basis for D and trimming; V, J and clone size are from that table. The table shows under 250,000 clones, with approximately 88% occurring only once. The length of the CDR3 is 15 residues. V was clipped by 6 bases and J by 4 bases; unmatched bases: 9. Germline assignment: CDR1 SGHAT and CDR2 FQNNGV. Participants came from fewer than 25 US areas, aged roughly 18 to 95 years. Each exposed participant met a COVID-19 case in the 2 weeks preceding study entry.

This receptor was obtained from a woman aged 35 to 49 who had been exposed to COVID-19. The source material was PBMCs or T cells enriched from blood (not recorded which). The V and J genes are TRBV11-2 and TRBJ1-5; the match to TRBD1 covers 7 bases. The CDR3 region has the DNA TGTGCCAGCAGTCGACAGGGCCGGGGGAATCAGCCCCAGCATTTT. Protein sequence: CASSRQGRGNQPQHF.